The entry below gives a single T cell receptor (beta chain) sequence along with its context. Its antigen is not yet known. This specimen belongs to a study of human CD8 memory T cell subsets (dated by TCRdb to 2020 to 2021). About the full investigation: To assess how stem-like (TSTEM), progenitor exhausted-like (TPEX) and effector memory CD8+ T cell subsets are clonally related, the TCRbeta repertoires of these three subsets were compared. TCRbeta repertoires were obtained from TSTEM, TPEX and effector memory subsets contributed by each of about 6 donors.

The sequencing machine was a NextSeq 550. A Human TCR Profiling Kit was used to prepare UMI-labeled 5' RACE TCRbeta libraries. Every TCRbeta library was prepared in parallel, with the same number of PCR cycles used for all of the libraries. The published analysis was carried out like this. The number of functional CDR3beta clonotypes in each TCRbeta library ranged from roughly 2,800 to 20,000. MIGEC 1.2.9 was used for UMI extraction and consensus assembly, with a minimum of three reads required per UMI. MiXCR 3.0.3 was used to extract in-frame CDR3beta repertoires. Each sample was downsampled to 42,000 randomly selected UMIs before diversity metrics were computed in VDJtools 1.2.1. For the top 3,000 clones of each sample pair, the repertoire overlap metrics D, R and F2 were calculated in VDJtools. After reprocessing by TCRdb, each CDR3 protein sequence is one entry, and no DNA is given. The V and J calls were not made by the authors but by TCRdb's processing. The table for this sample shows around 10,000 distinct CDR3 sequences. The top ten hold less than 25% of the sample.

Paper-wide results and their limitations: Greater repertoire diversity in TSTEM than in TPEX subsets was suggested by Chao1 estimates, potentially reflecting a broader range of specificities. Sequencing was limited to TCRbeta chains, and the repertoire comparisons were based on six or seven donors analyzed with paired t-tests and Bonferroni correction. Clonotypes were shared with effector memory cells by both stem-like subsets, but only minimal overlap was found between TSTEM and TPEX repertoires, suggesting distinct antigen spectra. Normalized Shannon-Wiener diversity was similarly high in the TSTEM and TPEX subsets, while the effector memory subsets were comparatively less diverse.

CCR7+ PD-1- TIGIT- cells were classified as stem-like memory CD8+ T cells (TSTEM). Density gradient separation was used to isolate peripheral blood mononuclear cells from buffy coats of healthy donors. In the study, total CD8+ T cells were enriched by negative magnetic separation with EasySep or MojoSort CD8+ T cell isolation kits. For each subset, total RNA was extracted using an RNeasy Mini Kit from duplicate vials of some 160,000 sorted CD8+ T cells. The PBMCs were used either fresh or after being cryopreserved in fetal bovine serum with 10% DMSO. CD8+ T cell subsets were sorted to purity by fluorescence-activated cell sorting on a FACSAria III. This clonotype was obtained from a human donor in good health. What was sequenced was CD8+ stem-like memory T cells (TSCM and TCM) sorted from PBMCs. In the paper's terms, the cell subset or site label means: stem-like memory CD8 T cells (TSTEM), CCR7+ PD-1- TIGIT-.

The CDR3 protein is CASSSKRTSGGTDTQYF. The chain uses TRBV5-1 and TRBJ2-3; TCRdb indicates TRBD2, and absent DNA this call remains unverified. Taken from the germline V gene, the CDR1 and CDR2 loops are SGHRS and YFSETQ. The CDR3, from cysteine to phenylalanine, totals 17 residues. Only the protein sequence is given.